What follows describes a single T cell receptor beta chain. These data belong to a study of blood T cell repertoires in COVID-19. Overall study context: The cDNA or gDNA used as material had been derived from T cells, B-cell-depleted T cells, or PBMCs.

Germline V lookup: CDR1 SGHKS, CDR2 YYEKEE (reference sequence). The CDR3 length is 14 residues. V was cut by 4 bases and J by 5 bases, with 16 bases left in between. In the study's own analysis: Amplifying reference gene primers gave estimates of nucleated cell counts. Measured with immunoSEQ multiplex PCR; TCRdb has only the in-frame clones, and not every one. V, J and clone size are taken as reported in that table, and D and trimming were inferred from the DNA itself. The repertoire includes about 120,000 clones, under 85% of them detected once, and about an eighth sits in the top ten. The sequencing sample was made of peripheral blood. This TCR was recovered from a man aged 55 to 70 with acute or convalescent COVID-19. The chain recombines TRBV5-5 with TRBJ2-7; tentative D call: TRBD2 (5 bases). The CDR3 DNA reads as TGTGCCAGCAGCAGGACGGGGATTACCCACGAGCAGTACTTC. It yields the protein CASSRTGITHEQYF.